The T cell receptor (beta chain) under discussion was sequenced for a study of early T cells in non-severe SARS-CoV-2 infection. Study-wide background: Bulk RNA taken from unsorted whole blood was sequenced, leaving chains unpaired. Study-level results: The study's VDJdb matching favored anti-spike CD8 responses and missed private and CD4 specificities.

The CDR3 contains 16 residues. Germline V gene lookup returns CDR1 SGHVS and CDR2 FQNEAQ. J lost 1 base, V lost 5 bases, and 4 bases had no gene match. Individual cDNA molecules carried attached unique molecular identifiers. Using its own MiXCR run on the 5' RACE reads, TCRdb lists one record per CDR3 protein. Among around 46,000 distinct CDR3 sequences, more than 4.5% were seen once, and the ten largest hold roughly 5.2%. The sample holds a few counts of this clonotype. Its antigen is as yet unknown. The chain links TRBV7-8 to TRBJ2-3; 12 bases match TRBD2. The receptor was derived from an adult who was a healthcare worker with PCR-confirmed SARS-CoV-2 infection or an uninfected control (not recorded which). The specimen was whole blood, collected at baseline. This CDR3 is CASSLRLAGGTDTQYF. Here the CDR3 DNA reads TGTGCCAGCAGCCTGAGACTAGCGGGAGGCACAGATACGCAGTATTTT.